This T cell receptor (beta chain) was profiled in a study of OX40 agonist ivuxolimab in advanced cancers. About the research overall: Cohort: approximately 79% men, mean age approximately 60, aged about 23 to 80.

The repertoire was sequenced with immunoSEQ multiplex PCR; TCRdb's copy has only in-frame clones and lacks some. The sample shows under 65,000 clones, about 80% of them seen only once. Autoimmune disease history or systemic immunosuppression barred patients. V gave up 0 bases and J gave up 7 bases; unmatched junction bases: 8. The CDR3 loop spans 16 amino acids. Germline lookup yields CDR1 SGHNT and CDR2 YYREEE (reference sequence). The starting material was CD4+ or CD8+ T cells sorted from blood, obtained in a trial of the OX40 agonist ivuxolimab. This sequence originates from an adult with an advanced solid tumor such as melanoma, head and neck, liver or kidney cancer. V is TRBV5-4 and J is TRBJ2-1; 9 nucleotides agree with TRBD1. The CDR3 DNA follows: TGTGCCAGCAGCTTGGAGGGCACAGGGGGCTGGAATGAGCAGTTCTTC. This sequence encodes CASSLEGTGGWNEQFF.